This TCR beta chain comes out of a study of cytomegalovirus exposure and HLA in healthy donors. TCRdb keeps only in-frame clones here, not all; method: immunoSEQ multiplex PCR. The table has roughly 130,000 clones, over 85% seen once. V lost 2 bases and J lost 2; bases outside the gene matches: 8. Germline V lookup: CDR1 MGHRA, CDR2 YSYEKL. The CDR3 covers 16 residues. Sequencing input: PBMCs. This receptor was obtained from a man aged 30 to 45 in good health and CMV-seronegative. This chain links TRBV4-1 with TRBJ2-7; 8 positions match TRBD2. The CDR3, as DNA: TGCGCCAGCAGCCAACCCCGGGGTAGCGGGACCTACGAGCAGTACTTC. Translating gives CASSQPRGSGTYEQYF.